This T cell receptor (beta chain) was captured in a study of cytomegalovirus exposure and HLA in healthy donors. Profiling relied on immunoSEQ multiplex PCR, and the TCRdb table lists in-frame clones only, not all of them. Among a few hundred thousand clones, roughly 85% were seen once, and the ten largest hold 0.84%. Trimming left V 10 bases short and J 0 bases short, with 12 bases between. Per germline, CDR1 ENHRY and CDR2 SYGVKD. CDR3 size: 13 residues. The gene calls are TRBV10-3 and TRBJ1-1, with D hard to call. The sequence was collected from a woman under 30 in good health and CMV-seronegative. Material: PBMCs. The CDR3 is CATTFGLNTEAFF. The CDR3 bases are TGTGCCACCACCTTTGGCTTGAACACTGAAGCTTTCTTT.